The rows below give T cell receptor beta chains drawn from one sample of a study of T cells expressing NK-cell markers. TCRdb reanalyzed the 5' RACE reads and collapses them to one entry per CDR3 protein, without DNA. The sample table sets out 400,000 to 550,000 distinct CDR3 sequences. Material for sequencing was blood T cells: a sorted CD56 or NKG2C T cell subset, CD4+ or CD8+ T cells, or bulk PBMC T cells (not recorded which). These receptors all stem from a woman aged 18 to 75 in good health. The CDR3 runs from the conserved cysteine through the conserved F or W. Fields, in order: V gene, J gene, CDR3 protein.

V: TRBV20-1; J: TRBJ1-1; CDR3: CSARGMNTEAFF
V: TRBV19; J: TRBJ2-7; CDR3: CASSMRQRDEQYF
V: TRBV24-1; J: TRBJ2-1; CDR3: CATSRQGRTRYNEQFF
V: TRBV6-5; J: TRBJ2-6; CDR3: CASSYDTSTTGANVLTF
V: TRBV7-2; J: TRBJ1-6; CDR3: CASSYQGQGFSPLHF
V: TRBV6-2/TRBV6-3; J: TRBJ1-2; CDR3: CASSYLADGYTF
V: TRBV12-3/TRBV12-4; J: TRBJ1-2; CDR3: CASSFGTNYGYTF
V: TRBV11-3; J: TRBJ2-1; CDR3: CASSLEPSGSHNEQFF
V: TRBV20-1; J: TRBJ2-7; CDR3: CSATGLAPLHSYEQYF
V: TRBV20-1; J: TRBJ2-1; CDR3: CSALTSGRYNEQFF
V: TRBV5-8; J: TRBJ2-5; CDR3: CASSSGLAGGRFETQYF
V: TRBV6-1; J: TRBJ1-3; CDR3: CASTRGAGNTIYF
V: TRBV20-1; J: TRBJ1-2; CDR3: CSASGRGVDYGYTF
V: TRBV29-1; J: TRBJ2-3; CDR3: CSARRGVGTDTQYF
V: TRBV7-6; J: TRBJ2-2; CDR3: CASSYRPNTGELFF
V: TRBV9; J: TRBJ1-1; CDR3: CASSVGPTGTEAFF
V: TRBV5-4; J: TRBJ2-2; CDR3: CASSPGTARNTGELFF
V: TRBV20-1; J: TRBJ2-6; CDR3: CSATPGLAPSSGANVLTF
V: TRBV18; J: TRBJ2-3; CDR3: CASSPSDRTETDTQYF
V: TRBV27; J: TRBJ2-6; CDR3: CASSYGLAGANVLTF
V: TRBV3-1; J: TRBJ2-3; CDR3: CASRITDTQYF
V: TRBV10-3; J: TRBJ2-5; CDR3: CAIKAGTGPETQYF
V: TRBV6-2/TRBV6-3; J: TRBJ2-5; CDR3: CASSQILAGVETQYF
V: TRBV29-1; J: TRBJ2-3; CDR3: CSSTWGTGGPDTQYF
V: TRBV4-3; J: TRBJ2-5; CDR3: CASSQDTTAQETQYF
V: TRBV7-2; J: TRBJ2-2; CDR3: CASSYYGPDTGELFF
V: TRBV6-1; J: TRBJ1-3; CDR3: CASSTRKGIGNTIYF
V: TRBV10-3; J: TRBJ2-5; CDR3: CAISESVRETQYF
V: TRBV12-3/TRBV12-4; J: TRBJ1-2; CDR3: CASSSGGAGYGYTF
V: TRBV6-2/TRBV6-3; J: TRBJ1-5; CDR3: CASSYSPPGGYNQPQHF
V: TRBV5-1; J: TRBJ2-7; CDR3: CASSTQPGQVGYEQYF
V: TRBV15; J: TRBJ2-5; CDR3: CATNSPWQETQYF
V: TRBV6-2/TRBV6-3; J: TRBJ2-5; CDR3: CAGRRSRGWGETQYF
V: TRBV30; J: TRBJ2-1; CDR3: CAWSALRGRRSYNEQFF
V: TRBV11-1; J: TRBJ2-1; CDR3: CASSLAGSGTSGREGSPYNEQFF
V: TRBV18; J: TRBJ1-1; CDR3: CASSLLQDSLEAFF
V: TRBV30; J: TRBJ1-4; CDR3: CAWRILPPATNEKLFF
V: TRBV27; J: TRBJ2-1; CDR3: CASSLPSPSGPSYNEQFF
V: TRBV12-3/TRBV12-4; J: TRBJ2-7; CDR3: CASSRDTTYEQYF
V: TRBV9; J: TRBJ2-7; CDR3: CASSVEGGGSYEQYF
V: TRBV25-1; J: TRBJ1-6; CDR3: CASRSGGSPLHF
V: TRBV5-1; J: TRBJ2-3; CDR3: CASSPGDFTDTQYF
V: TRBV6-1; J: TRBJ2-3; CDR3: CASRPGGSSTDTQYF
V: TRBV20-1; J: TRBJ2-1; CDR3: CSARDQFLLASSSYNEQFF
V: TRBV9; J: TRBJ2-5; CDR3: CASSGAGSQGETQYF
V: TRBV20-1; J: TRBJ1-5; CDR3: CSARASWGREQPQHF
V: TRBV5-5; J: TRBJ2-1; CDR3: CASSYGTDHEQFF
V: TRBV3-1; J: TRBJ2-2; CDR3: CASSPDYTAGELFF
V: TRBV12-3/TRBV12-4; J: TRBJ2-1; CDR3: CASSLVQRGVNEQFF
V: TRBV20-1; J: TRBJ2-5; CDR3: CSARPLSPQETQYF
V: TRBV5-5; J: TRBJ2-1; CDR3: CASSLSTRLAGIGSEQFF
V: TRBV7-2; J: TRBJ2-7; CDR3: CASSLYKDYEQYF
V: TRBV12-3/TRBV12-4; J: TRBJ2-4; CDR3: CASSLTAGENIQYF
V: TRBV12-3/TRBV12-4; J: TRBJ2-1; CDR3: CASSRDRLSGPSEEQFF
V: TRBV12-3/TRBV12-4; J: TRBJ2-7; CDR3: CASSLRDRGYEQYF